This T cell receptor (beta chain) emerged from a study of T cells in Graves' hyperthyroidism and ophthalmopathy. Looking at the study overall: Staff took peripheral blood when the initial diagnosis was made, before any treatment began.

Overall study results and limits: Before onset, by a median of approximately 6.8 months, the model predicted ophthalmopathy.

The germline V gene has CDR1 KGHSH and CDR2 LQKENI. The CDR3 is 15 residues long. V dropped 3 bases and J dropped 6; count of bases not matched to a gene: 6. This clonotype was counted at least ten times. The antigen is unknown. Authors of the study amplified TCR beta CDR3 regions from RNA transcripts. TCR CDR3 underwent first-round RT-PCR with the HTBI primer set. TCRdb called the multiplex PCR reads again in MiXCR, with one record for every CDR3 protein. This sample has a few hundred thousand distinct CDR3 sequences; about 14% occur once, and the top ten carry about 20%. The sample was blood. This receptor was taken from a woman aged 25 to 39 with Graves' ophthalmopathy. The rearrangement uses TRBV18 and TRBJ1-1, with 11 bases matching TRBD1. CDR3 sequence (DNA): TGTGCCAGCTCACCCGGACAGGGGGCCATTTCTGAAGCTTTCTTT. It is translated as CASSPGQGAISEAFF. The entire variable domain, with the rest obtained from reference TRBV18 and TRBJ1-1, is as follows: NAGVMQNPRHLVRRRGQEARLRCSPMKGHSHVYWYRQLPEEGLKFMVYLQKENIIDESGMPKERFSAEFPKEGPSILRIQQVVRGDSAAYFCASSPGQGAISEAFFGQGTRLTVV.